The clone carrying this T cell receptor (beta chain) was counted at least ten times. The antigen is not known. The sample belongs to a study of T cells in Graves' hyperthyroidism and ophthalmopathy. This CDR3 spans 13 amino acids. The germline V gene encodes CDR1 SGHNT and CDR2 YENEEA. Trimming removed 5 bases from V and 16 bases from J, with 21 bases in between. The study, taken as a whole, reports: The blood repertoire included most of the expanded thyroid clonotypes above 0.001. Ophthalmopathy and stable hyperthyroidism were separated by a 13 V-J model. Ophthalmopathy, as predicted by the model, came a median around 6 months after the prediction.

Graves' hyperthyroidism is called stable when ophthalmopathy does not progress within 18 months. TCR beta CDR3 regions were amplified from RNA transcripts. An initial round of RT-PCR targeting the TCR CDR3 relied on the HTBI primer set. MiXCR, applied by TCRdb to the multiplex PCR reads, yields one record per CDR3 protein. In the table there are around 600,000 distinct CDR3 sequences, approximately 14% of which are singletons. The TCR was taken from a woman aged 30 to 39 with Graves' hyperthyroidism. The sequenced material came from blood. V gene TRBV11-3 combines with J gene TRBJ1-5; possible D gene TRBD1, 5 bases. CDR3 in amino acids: CASSTHRRGAVHF. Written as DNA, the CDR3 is TGTGCCAGCAGCACGCACCGGAGGGGTGCGGTCCATTTT.